The 14 T cell receptor beta chains presented below share a single source sample, sequenced in a study of shared clonotypes between healthy human individuals. Naive CD8 cells comprised CD45RO-negative, CCR7-positively selected cells, excluding terminally differentiated effector memory CD45RA+ cells. Assay used: immunoSEQ multiplex PCR; TCRdb lists only in-frame clones, some missing. Among about 870,000 clones listed, over 90% were seen once. What was sequenced was naive CD8+ T cells sorted from blood. These receptors were obtained from a man aged 25 to 40 in good health.

This clone was found a few times. The gene calls are TRBV21-1 and TRBJ2-3; the table's D call, TRBD1, was not checked against the DNA. TRBV21-1 is recorded as a pseudogene. This CDR3 comprises 14 residues. The CDR3 loop reads CASSARDTKDTQYF. The CDR3 DNA is TGTGCCAGCAGCGCCCGGGACACCAAGGATACGCAGTATTTT.

A note on this clone: Other DNA sequences in the sample encode the same CDR3. DNA for the CDR3: TGTGCCAGCTCACCAGACAGGGGGCATGGCTACACCTTC. Amino acid sequence: CASSPDRGHGYTF. The genes are TRBV18 and TRBJ1-2; TRBD1 agrees at 10 bases. With V trimmed by 2 bases and J by 6 bases, 0 bases remained unmatched. Germline V lookup: CDR1 KGHSH, CDR2 LQKENI. The CDR3 runs to 13 residues. The variable domain in full, completed from reference TRBV18 and TRBJ1-2, reads NAGVMQNPRHLVRRRGQEARLRCSPMKGHSHVYWYRQLPEEGLKFMVYLQKENIIDESGMPKERFSAEFPKEGPSILRIQQVVRGDSAAYFCASSPDRGHGYTFGSGTRLTVV.

Note on this clone: The sample holds other DNA sequences that translate to the same CDR3. The gene calls are TRBV4-1 and TRBJ2-1; no reliable D call. With 3 bases removed from V and 7 bases from J, the gap between germline ends came to 7 bases. Germline values: CDR1 MGHRA, CDR2 YSYEKL. The CDR3 is 12 residues long. CDR3 bases: TGCGCCAGCAGCCAGGGTTCGAATGAGCAGTTCTTC. Its translation is CASSQGSNEQFF.

The chain is built from TRBV7-9 and TRBJ2-1, with D tentatively TRBD2 (5 bases). Germline CDR1 and CDR2: SEHNR and FQNEAQ (reference sequence). Trimming removed 2 bases at V and 7 bases at J, with 24 bases between. The CDR3 runs to 18 residues. This CDR3 reads CASSLSLGRGARWNEQFF. For the CDR3, the DNA is TGTGCCAGCAGCTTAAGTCTTGGTCGGGGAGCACGGTGGAATGAGCAGTTCTTC. Complete variable domain (other parts from reference TRBV7-9 and TRBJ2-1): DTGVSQNPRHKITKRGQNVTFRCDPISEHNRLYWYRQTLGQGPEFLTYFQNEAQLEKSRLLSDRFSAERPKGSFSTLEIQRTEQGDSAMYLCASSLSLGRGARWNEQFFGPGTRLTVL.

This clone was seen a few times. The genes are TRBV7-9 and TRBJ2-7; 8 bases are shared with TRBD1. The V segment lost 5 bases and the J segment 4 bases; nucleotides outside the gene matches: 7. Germline V gene data show CDR1 as SEHNR and CDR2 as FQNEAQ (reference sequence). This CDR3 is built from 14 residues. CDR3 nucleotide sequence: TGTGCCAGCAGCCGAGGGACAGGTTGGTACGAGCAGTACTTC. Its translation: CASSRGTGWYEQYF.

This clone was observed once. At one boundary the junction diverges from the germline segment, which might be a read error. V gene TRBV6-5 combines with J gene TRBJ2-1; 8 nucleotides line up with TRBD1. Germline CDR1 is MNHEY and CDR2 is SVGAGI. The CDR3 spans 11 residues. The CDR3 reads CASTGQGPPVF. As DNA, the CDR3 is TGTGCCAGCACCGGACAGGGCCCCCCGGTCTTC.

The genes are TRBV21-1 and TRBJ2-7; no DNA check was done on the table's D call, TRBD1. TRBV21-1 represents a pseudogene. CDR3 length: 16 amino acids. The chain's CDR3 is CASPPFNVEGVREQYF. CDR3 DNA: TGTGCCAGCCCACCGTTTAACGTCGAAGGGGTTCGGGAGCAGTACTTC.

The V gene is TRBV18, the J gene TRBJ2-7, with 8 bases fitting TRBD2. The CDR3 is 16 amino acids. Germline-derived CDR1 and CDR2 are KGHSH and LQKENI. J was trimmed by 2 bases and V by 3 bases; bases with no gene match: 9. CDR3 in amino acids: CASSPTYSGTPYEQYF. The CDR3 DNA is TGTGCCAGCTCACCCACCTATAGCGGGACCCCCTACGAGCAGTACTTC.

J is TRBJ2-2 and V is TRBV7-9; the D call may be TRBD1 or TRBD2 (5 bases each). This CDR3 is 14 amino acids long. The germline gives CDR1 SEHNR, CDR2 FQNEAQ (reference sequence). V was shortened by 5 bases and J by 7 bases, with 14 bases between the two germline ends. The CDR3 loop reads CASSGGGNVGELFF. DNA of the CDR3: TGTGCCAGCAGCGGGGGTGGAAATGTCGGGGAGCTGTTTTTT. Together with reference TRBV7-9 and TRBJ2-2, the CDR3 gives the full variable domain: DTGVSQNPRHKITKRGQNVTFRCDPISEHNRLYWYRQTLGQGPEFLTYFQNEAQLEKSRLLSDRFSAERPKGSFSTLEIQRTEQGDSAMYLCASSGGGNVGELFFGEGSRLTVL.

On this clone: A read error may produce the germline difference seen at one junction end. The chain employs TRBV29-1 and TRBJ2-2; 10 nucleotides align to TRBD2. The CDR3 extends over 19 amino acids. Germline V gene lookup returns CDR1 SQVTM and CDR2 ANQGSEA. The CDR3 is CSCSPPSGSGRENTGELFF. The CDR3 DNA reads as TGTTCCTGCTCCCCCCCTAGCGGGAGTGGTCGCGAAAACACCGGGGAGCTGTTTTTT.

This clone was seen once. V usage is TRBV14 and J usage is TRBJ2-1, with 7 bases aligning to TRBD2. The CDR3 is 12 residues long. Looked up from germline, CDR1 is SGHDN and CDR2 is FVKESK. With V trimmed by 4 bases and J by 10 bases, 4 bases remained unmatched. The CDR3 loop reads CASSLGTNEQFF. The CDR3 nucleotides read TGTGCCAGCAGCCTCGGGACTAACGAGCAGTTCTTC.

J is TRBJ2-7 and V is TRBV18; 13 bases align to TRBD2. J gave up 7 bases and V 0 bases, and 6 bases lay outside the gene matches. Germline V CDR1 and CDR2: KGHSH, LQKENI. The CDR3 contains 16 residues. CDR3 protein: CASSPPPGLAGKEQYF. Here the CDR3 DNA reads TGTGCCAGCTCACCACCTCCGGGACTAGCGGGGAAAGAGCAGTACTTC.

The chain combines TRBV6-6 with TRBJ1-2; no clear D. The germline gives CDR1 MNHNY, CDR2 SVGAGI (reference sequence). Trimming cost V 7 bases and J 0 bases, with 12 bases left between them. CDR3 size: 14 residues. CDR3 sequence: CASTPWESNYGYTF. The CDR3 DNA reads as TGTGCCAGCACTCCCTGGGAGTCTAACTATGGCTACACCTTC.

The CDR3 protein is CSVESRVSEQYF. The CDR3 nucleotides are TGCAGCGTTGAAAGCCGGGTTAGCGAGCAGTACTTC. The chain combines TRBV29-1 with TRBJ2-7; D ambiguous. V was shortened by 2 bases and J by 6 bases, with 11 bases between the two germline ends. The CDR3 runs to 12 residues. CDR1 is SQVTM and CDR2 is ANQGSEA in the germline V gene.